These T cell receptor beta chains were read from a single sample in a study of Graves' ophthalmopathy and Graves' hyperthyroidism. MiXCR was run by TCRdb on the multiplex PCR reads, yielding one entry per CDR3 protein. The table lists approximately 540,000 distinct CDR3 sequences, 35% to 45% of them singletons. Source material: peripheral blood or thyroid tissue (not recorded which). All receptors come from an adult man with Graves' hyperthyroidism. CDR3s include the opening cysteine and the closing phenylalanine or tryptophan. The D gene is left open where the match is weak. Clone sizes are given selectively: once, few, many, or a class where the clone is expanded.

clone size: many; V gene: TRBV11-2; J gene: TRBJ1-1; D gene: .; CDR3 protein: CASSPKGSMNTEAFF; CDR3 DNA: TGTGCCAGCAGCCCGAAGGGCAGCATGAACACTGAAGCTTTCTTT
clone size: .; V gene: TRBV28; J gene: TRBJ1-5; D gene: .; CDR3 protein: CASSLVIANQPQHF; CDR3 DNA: TGTGCCAGCAGTTTGGTCATAGCTAATCAGCCCCAGCATTTT
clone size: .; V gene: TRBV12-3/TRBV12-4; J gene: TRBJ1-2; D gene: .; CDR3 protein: CASGQYYGYTF; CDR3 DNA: TGTGCCAGCGGGCAGTACTATGGCTACACCTTC
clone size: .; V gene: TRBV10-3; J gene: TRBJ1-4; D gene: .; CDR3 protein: CAISDRDTNEKLFF; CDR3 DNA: TGTGCCATCAGTGATAGGGACACTAATGAAAAACTGTTTTTT
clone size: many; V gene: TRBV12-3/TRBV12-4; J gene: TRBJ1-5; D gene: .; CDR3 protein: CASSLGTQPQHF; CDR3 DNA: TGTGCCAGCAGTTTGGGCACTCAGCCCCAGCATTTT
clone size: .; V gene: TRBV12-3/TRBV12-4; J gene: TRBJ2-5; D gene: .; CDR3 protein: CASSLIRMETQYF; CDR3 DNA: TGTGCCAGCAGTTTGATTCGAATGGAGACCCAGTACTTC
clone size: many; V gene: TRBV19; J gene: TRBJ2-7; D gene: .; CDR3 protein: CASSLSAGKEQYF; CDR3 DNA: TGTGCCAGTAGCCTCTCGGCAGGGAAGGAGCAGTACTTC
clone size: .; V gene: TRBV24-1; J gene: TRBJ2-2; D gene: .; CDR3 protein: CATSEVAGLGELFF; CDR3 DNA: TGTGCCACCAGTGAAGTCGCGGGGCTCGGGGAGCTGTTTTTT
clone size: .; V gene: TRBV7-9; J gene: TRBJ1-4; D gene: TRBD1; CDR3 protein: CASSFPGQGANEKLFF; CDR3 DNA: TGTGCCAGCAGCTTTCCGGGACAGGGGGCTAATGAAAAACTGTTTTTT
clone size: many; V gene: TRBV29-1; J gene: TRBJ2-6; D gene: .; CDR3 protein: CSVEDGSGANVLTF; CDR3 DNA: TGCAGCGTTGAAGATGGGTCTGGGGCCAACGTCCTGACTTTC
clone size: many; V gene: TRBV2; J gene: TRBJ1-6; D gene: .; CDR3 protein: CASSGGAGPNSPLHF; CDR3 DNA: TGTGCCAGCAGTGGCGGGGCAGGCCCTAATTCACCCCTCCACTTT
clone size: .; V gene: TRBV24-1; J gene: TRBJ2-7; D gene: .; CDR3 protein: CATSASGTREQYF; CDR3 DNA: TGTGCCACCAGTGCTTCCGGGACGCGCGAGCAGTACTTC
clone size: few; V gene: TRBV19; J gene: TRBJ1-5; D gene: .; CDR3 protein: CASSILGEGQPQHF; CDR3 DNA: TGTGCCAGTAGTATATTGGGGGAGGGTCAGCCCCAGCATTTT
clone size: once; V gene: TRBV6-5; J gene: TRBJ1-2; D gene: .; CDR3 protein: CASSYSGGVGYGYTF; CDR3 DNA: TGTGCCAGCAGTTACTCGGGGGGGGTAGGATATGGCTACACCTTC
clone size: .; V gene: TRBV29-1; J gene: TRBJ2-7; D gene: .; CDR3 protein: CSVREGGYEQYF; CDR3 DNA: TGCAGCGTGAGAGAAGGGGGCTACGAGCAGTACTTC
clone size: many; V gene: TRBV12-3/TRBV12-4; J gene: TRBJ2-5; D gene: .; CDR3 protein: CASSLVLGTQDF; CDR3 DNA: TGTGCCAGCAGTTTAGTTTTAGGGACGCAGGACTTC
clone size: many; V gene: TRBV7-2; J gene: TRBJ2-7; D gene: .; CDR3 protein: CASRGSGRTYEQYF; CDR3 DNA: TGTGCCAGCAGGGGGTCTGGGCGGACCTACGAGCAGTACTTC
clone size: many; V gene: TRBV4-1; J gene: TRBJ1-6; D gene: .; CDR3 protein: CASSQGGSSYNSPLHF; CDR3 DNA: TGCGCCAGCAGCCAAGGGGGCAGCTCCTATAATTCACCCCTCCACTTT
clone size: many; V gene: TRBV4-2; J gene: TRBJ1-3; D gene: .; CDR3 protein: CASSQGSSVGSGNTIYF; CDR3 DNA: TGTGCCAGCAGCCAAGGATCTAGTGTGGGCTCTGGAAACACCATATATTTT
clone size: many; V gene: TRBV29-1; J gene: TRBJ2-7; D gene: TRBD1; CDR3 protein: CSVVRGTGSYEQYF; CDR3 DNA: TGCAGCGTTGTTAGAGGGACAGGTTCCTACGAGCAGTACTTC
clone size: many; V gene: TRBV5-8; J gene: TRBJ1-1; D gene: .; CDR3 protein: CASRNRRGFGNTEAFF; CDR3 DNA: TGTGCCAGCAGAAATCGGAGGGGTTTCGGGAACACTGAAGCTTTCTTT
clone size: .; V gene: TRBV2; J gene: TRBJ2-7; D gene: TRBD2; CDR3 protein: CASSPGLAGPREQYF; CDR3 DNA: TGTGCCAGCAGCCCCGGGCTAGCGGGGCCCCGCGAGCAGTACTTC
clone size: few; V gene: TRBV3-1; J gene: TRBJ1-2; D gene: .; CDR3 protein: CASSQKGSPHGYTF; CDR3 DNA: TGTGCCAGCAGCCAAAAGGGGAGCCCTCATGGCTACACCTTC
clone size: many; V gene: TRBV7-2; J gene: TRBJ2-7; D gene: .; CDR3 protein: CASTSGRGTYEQYF; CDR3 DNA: TGTGCCAGCACCTCCGGACGGGGTACCTACGAGCAGTACTTC
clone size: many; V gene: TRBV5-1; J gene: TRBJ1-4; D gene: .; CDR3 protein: CASSLGREGEKLFF; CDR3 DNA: TGCGCCAGCAGCTTGGGCAGGGAAGGAGAAAAACTGTTTTTT
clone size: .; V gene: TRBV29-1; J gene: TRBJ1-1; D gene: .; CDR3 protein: CSVHGTEAFF; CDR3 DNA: TGCAGCGTCCACGGAACTGAAGCTTTCTTT
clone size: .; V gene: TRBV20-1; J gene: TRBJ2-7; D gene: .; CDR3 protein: CRARQGGEDEQYF; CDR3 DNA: TGCAGGGCAAGACAGGGAGGGGAGGACGAGCAGTACTTC
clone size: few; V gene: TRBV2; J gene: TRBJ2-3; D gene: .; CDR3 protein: CASSVWGFADTQYF; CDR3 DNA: TGTGCCAGCAGTGTGTGGGGATTCGCAGATACGCAGTATTTT
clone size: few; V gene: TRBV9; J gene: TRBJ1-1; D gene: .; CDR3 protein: CASSSGADTGAFF; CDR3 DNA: TGTGCCAGCAGCTCAGGGGCAGACACTGGAGCTTTCTTT
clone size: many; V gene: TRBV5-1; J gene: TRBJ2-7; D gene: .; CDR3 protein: CASSLYGTGILYEQYF; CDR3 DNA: TGCGCCAGCAGTTTGTATGGCACAGGGATTCTCTACGAGCAGTACTTC
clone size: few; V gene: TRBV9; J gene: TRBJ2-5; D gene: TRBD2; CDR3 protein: CASSPRLAGGTPLQETQYF; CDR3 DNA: TGTGCCAGCAGTCCCCGACTAGCGGGGGGAACCCCCCTTCAAGAGACCCAGTACTTC
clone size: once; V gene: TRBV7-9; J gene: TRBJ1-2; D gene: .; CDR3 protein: CASSASGASTGYTF; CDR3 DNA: TGTGCCAGCAGCGCGTCAGGGGCTAGTACCGGCTACACCTTC
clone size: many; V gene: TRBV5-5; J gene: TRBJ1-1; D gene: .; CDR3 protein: CASSLGPGTIVTEAFF; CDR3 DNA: TGTGCCAGCAGCTTGGGCCCCGGGACAATCGTCACTGAAGCTTTCTTT
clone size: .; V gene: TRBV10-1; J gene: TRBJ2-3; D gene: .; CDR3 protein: CVSSESRSTDTQYF; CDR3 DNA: TGCGTCAGCAGTGAGTCTCGGTCCACAGATACGCAGTATTTT
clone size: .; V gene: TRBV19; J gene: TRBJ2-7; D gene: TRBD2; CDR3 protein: CASSILLAGGNEQYF; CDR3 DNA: TGTGCCAGTAGTATACTACTAGCGGGTGGAAACGAGCAGTACTTC
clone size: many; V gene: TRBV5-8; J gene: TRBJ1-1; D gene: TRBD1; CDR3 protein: CASSRDRTEAFF; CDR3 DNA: TGTGCCAGCAGCCGGGACAGGACTGAAGCTTTCTTT
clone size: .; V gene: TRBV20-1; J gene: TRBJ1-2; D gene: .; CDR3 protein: CSARDMSYGYTF; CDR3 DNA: TGCAGTGCGCGGGACATGAGCTATGGCTACACCTTC
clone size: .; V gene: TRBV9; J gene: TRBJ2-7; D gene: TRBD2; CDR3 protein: CASAGGGSASYEQYF; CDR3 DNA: TGTGCCAGCGCGGGGGGGGGTAGCGCCTCCTACGAGCAGTACTTC
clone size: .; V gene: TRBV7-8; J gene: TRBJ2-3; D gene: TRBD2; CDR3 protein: CASSPSGAGTPDTQYF; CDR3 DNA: TGTGCCAGCAGCCCCTCGGGAGCGGGAACTCCAGATACGCAGTATTTT
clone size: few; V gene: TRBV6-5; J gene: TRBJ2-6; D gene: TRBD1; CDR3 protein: CASSYGFGRGIPGANVLTF; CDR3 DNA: TGTGCCAGCAGTTACGGCTTCGGCAGGGGGATCCCTGGGGCCAACGTCCTGACTTTC
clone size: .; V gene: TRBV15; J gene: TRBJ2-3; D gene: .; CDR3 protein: CATSTRDRDTQYF; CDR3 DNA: TGTGCCACCAGCACGCGGGACAGAGATACGCAGTATTTT
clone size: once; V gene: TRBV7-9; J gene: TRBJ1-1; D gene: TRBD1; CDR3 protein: CASSFRDRGQGTEAFF; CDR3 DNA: TGTGCCAGCAGCTTCCGGGACAGGGGGCAGGGCACTGAAGCTTTCTTT
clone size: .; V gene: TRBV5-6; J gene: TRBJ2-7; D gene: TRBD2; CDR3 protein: CASSFWAGGGEQYF; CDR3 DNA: TGTGCCAGCAGCTTCTGGGCGGGCGGGGGCGAGCAGTACTTC
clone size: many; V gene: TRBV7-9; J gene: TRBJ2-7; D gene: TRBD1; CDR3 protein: CASSFRDRGRTYEQYF; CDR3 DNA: TGTGCCAGCAGCTTCCGGGACAGGGGTAGGACCTACGAGCAGTACTTC
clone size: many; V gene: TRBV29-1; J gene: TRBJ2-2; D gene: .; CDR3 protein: CSVGTEGGNTGELFF; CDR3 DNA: TGCAGCGTAGGAACGGAGGGAGGGAACACCGGGGAGCTGTTTTTT
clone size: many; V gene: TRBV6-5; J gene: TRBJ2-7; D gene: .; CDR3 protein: CASSYVVYEQYF; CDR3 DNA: TGTGCCAGCAGTTACGTGGTCTACGAGCAGTACTTC
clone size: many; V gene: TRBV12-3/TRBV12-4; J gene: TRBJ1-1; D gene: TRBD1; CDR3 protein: CASSLRQGYTEAFF; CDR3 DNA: TGTGCCAGCAGTTTAAGACAGGGGTACACTGAAGCTTTCTTT
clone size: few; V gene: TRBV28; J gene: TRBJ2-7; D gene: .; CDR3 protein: CASSLTRDTDGSYEQYF; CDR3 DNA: TGTGCCAGCAGTTTAACCCGGGACACCGACGGCTCCTACGAGCAGTACTTC
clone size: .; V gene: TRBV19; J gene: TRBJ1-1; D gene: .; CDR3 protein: CASSIARGGNTEAFF; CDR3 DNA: TGTGCCAGTAGTATAGCACGAGGGGGGAACACTGAAGCTTTCTTT
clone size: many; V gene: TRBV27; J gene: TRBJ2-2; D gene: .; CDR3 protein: CASSFMGTGELFF; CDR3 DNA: TGTGCCAGCAGTTTTATGGGCACCGGGGAGCTGTTTTTT
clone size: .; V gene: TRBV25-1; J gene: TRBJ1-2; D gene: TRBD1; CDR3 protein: CASAGTGDGYTF; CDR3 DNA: TGTGCCAGCGCCGGGACAGGGGATGGCTACACCTTC
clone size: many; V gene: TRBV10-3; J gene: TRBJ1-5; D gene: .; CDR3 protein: CAISETKTVEGPQHF; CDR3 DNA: TGTGCCATCAGTGAGACGAAGACAGTCGAGGGGCCCCAGCATTTT
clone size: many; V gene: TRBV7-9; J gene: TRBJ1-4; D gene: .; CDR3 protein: CASSFPLGATTNEKLFF; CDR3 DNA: TGTGCCAGCAGCTTCCCATTGGGGGCCACAACTAATGAAAAACTGTTTTTT
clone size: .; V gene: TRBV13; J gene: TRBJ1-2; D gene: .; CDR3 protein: CASSHRVSYGYTF; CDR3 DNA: TGTGCCAGCAGCCACAGGGTGTCTTACGGCTACACCTTC
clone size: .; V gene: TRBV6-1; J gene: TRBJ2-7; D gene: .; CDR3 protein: CASIKGAGSYEQYF; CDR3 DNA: TGTGCCAGCATAAAGGGGGCGGGGTCCTACGAGCAGTACTTC